These 12 T cell receptor beta chains came from one sample sequenced in a study of T cell responses to AZD1222 COVID-19 vaccine. The assay was immunoSEQ multiplex PCR, and TCRdb's table has in-frame clones only and misses some. Of 150,000 to 200,000 clones listed, around 86% are singletons. This specimen consisted of peripheral blood, obtained on day 0 of MenACWY control vaccination. These receptors were collected from an adult in good health.

This clone occurred a few times. This chain joins TRBV2 and TRBJ1-3; D gene uncertain. The CDR3 spans 16 residues. CDR1 is SNHLY, CDR2 FYNNEI, per germline. V gave up 3 bases and J gave up 0 bases, with 12 bases separating them. This chain's CDR3 is CASSDFPISSGNTIYF. In nucleotides, the CDR3 is TGTGCCAGCAGTGATTTTCCGATAAGCTCTGGAAACACCATATATTTT.

This clone has more than one count but fewer than ten. V and J are TRBV6-5 and TRBJ1-4; TRBD1 matches 10 bases. Germline assignment: CDR1 MNHEY and CDR2 SVGAGI. This CDR3 is 15 amino acids long. The J segment lost 12 bases and the V segment lost 1 base, leaving 8 bases of the junction unmatched. The CDR3 region has the DNA TGTGCCAGCAGTTACTTGGGGACAGGGGTCGGGGAACTGTTTTTT. Its translation: CASSYLGTGVGELFF.

This chain uses TRBV15 with TRBJ2-5; weak D call: TRBD1 (6 bases). CDR3 length: 14 residues. Germline-derived CDR1 and CDR2 are LNHNV and YYDKDF (reference sequence). V was trimmed by 2 bases and J by 1 base, leaving 8 bases between them. The CDR3, as DNA: TGTGCCACCAGCAGAAACAGGGCCCAAGAGACCCAGTACTTC. It is translated as CATSRNRAQETQYF.

V is TRBV29-1 and J is TRBJ1-2; 8 nucleotides align to TRBD1. CDR1 and CDR2 from the germline V gene are SQVTM and ANQGSEA. The junction had 7 bases not matched to a gene; V was cut back by 7 bases and J by 0 bases. This CDR3 has 14 amino acids. The CDR3 sequence is CSAPGGAPNYGYTF. In nucleotides, the CDR3 is TGCAGCGCCCCAGGGGGCGCCCCTAACTATGGCTACACCTTC.

This clone was seen just once. V usage is TRBV27 and J usage is TRBJ2-5; 8 bases are shared with TRBD1. CDR1 and CDR2 (germline): MNHEY, SMNVEV (reference sequence). V lost 5 bases and J lost 5; bases outside the gene matches: 10. CDR3 length: 15 amino acids. The CDR3 region has the DNA TGTGCCAGCAGTCAGACGGACAGGGATTGGGAGACCCAGTACTTC. It specifies CASSQTDRDWETQYF.

V and J are TRBV14 and TRBJ2-3; 10 bases fit TRBD2. Germline loops: CDR1 SGHDN, CDR2 FVKESK. The CDR3 sequence is 15 residues long. The junction had 5 bases not matched to a gene; V was cut back by 5 bases and J by 3 bases. CDR3 DNA: TGTGCCAGCAGCACGGGACTAGCGTGGACAGATACGCAGTATTTT. It yields the protein CASSTGLAWTDTQYF.

The rearrangement links TRBV19 to TRBJ1-4; the D gene is possibly TRBD1 (5 bases). V gave up 7 bases and J gave up 3 bases, with 12 bases separating them. Germline lookup yields CDR1 LNHDA and CDR2 SQIVND (reference sequence). The CDR3 extends over 14 amino acids. In DNA form, the CDR3 reads TGTGCCAGTACCGCAGGGAGCGCTAATGAAAAACTGTTTTTT. Protein: CASTAGSANEKLFF.

The V call is TRBV5-4, the J call TRBJ1-2, with 8 bases fitting TRBD1. The J segment lost 6 bases and the V segment lost 6 bases, leaving 10 bases of the junction unmatched. The CDR3 has 14 amino acids. The V gene's germline CDR1 is SGHNT and CDR2 YYREEE (reference sequence). This chain's CDR3 is CASTPEQGEDGYTF. CDR3 sequence (DNA): TGTGCCAGCACCCCCGAACAGGGGGAAGATGGCTACACCTTC.

This chain connects TRBV4-3 to TRBJ2-1, with D tentatively TRBD2 (5 bases). This CDR3 has 13 amino acids. CDR1 is LGHNA and CDR2 is YSLEER in the germline V gene. Trimming took 3 bases from V and 4 from J, leaving 7 bases between them. The DNA for the CDR3 is TGCGCCAGCAGCCAGGAGGTTTACAATGAGCAGTTCTTC. This gives the protein CASSQEVYNEQFF.

The table lists this clone with a few counts. In DNA, the CDR3 is TGTGCCAGCTCACCGCAGGGTAGTATCGATCAGCCCCAGCATTTT. Encoded protein: CASSPQGSIDQPQHF. The J gene is TRBJ1-5, the V gene TRBV18; D might be TRBD1 (5 bases). CDR1 and CDR2 (germline): KGHSH, LQKENI. The CDR3 spans 15 residues. The germline V and J ends were trimmed by 3 bases and 5 bases, with 14 bases remaining between them.

The chain couples TRBV4-1 to TRBJ1-5, with 8 bases identical to TRBD1. Germline loops: CDR1 MGHRA, CDR2 YSYEKL. The CDR3 loop spans 15 amino acids. Germline trimming cut 4 bases from V and 2 bases from J; bases unmatched to any gene: 4. The CDR3 DNA is TGCGCCAGCAGCCCCCCGGACAGGGGCAATCAGCCCCAGCATTTT. This translates into CASSPPDRGNQPQHF.

This clone was seen only once. The V and J genes are TRBV28 and TRBJ1-1, with TRBD1 matching 7 bases. CDR1 MDHEN and CDR2 SYDVKM come from the germline V gene. This CDR3 is 15 amino acids long. Losses at the gene ends were 6 bases for V and 4 bases for J; bases not matched to a gene: 11. Here the CDR3 DNA reads TGTGCCAGCAGCCAGGTCCGCAGGGGGGGCACTGAAGCTTTCTTT. Translating gives CASSQVRRGGTEAFF. Full variable domain (missing parts from reference TRBV28 and TRBJ1-1): DVKVTQSSRYLVKRTGEKVFLECVQDMDHENMFWYRQDPGLGLRLIYFSYDVKMKEKGDIPEGYSVSREKKERFSLILESASTNQTSMYLCASSQVRRGGTEAFFGQGTRLTVV.